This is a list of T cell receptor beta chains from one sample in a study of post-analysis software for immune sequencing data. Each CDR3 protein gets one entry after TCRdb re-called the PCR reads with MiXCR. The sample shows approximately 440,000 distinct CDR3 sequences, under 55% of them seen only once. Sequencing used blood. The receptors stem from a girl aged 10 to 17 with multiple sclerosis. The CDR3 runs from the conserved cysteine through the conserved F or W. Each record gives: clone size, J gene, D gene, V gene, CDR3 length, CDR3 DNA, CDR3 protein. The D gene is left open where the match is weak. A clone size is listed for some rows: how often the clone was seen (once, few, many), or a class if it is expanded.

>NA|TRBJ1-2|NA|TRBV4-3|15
TGCGCCAGCAGCCAAGTAAAGGGTGTAATCTATAGCTACACCTTC
CASSQVKGVIYSYTF
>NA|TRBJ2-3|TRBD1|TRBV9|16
TGTGCCAGCAGCGTAGGCGGGACAGGGAGTCGGGATACGCAGTATTTT
CASSVGGTGSRDTQYF
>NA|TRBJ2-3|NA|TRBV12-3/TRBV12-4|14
TGTGCCAGCAGTTTCGGACTGTCCACAGATACGCAGTATTTT
CASSFGLSTDTQYF
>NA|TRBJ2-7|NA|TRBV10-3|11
TGTGCCATAGGACAGTCCTACGAGCAGTACTTC
CAIGQSYEQYF
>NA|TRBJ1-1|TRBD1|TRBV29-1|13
TGCAGCGTCGGGACAGGGCGGAACACTGAAGCTTTCTTT
CSVGTGRNTEAFF
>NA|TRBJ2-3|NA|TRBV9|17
TGTGCCAGCAGCCCAGAGCAGGTGGACCCAGTCACAGATACGCAGTATTTT
CASSPEQVDPVTDTQYF
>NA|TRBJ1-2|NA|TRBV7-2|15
TGTGCCAGCAGCTTGGTTGAGGGATGGGACTATGGCTACACCTTC
CASSLVEGWDYGYTF
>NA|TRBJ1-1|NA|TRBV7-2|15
TGTGCCAGCTCCTTTCGGAACAGCATGAACACTGAAGCTTTCTTT
CASSFRNSMNTEAFF
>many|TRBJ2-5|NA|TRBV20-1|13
TGCAGTGCTAGGGCTTCGGGACTAGAGACCCAGTACTTC
CSARASGLETQYF
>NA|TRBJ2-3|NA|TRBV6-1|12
TGTGCCACCCAACAGGGTTCAGATACGCAGTATTTT
CATQQGSDTQYF
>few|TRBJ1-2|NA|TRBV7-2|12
TGTGCCAGCAGCCTCTCGGGGAAGGGCTACACCTTC
CASSLSGKGYTF
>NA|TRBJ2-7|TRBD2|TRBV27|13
TGTGCCAGCAGTAGCGGGAGTCACTACGAGCAGTACTTC
CASSSGSHYEQYF
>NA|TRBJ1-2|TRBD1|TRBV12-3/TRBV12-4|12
TGTGCCAGCAGGCTGACAGGGACGGGCTACACCTTC
CASRLTGTGYTF
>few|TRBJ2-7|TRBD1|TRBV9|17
TGTGCCAGCAGCGTAGAGCCTGGACAGGGGGGATCCTACGAGCAGTACTTC
CASSVEPGQGGSYEQYF
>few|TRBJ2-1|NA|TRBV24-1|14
TGTGCCACCAGTCCAACCGGGACTTCAAATGAGCAGTTCTTC
CATSPTGTSNEQFF
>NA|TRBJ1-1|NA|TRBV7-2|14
TGTGCCAGCAGCTTAGGGTGGCAGCGGGGCGAAGCTTTCTTT
CASSLGWQRGEAFF
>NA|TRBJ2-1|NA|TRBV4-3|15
TGCGCCAGCAGCCTTGACTGGCGGTCCTACAATGAGCAGTTCTTC
CASSLDWRSYNEQFF
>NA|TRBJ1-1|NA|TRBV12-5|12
TGTGCTAGTGGTTTGGCCACAGGGGAAGCTTTCTTT
CASGLATGEAFF
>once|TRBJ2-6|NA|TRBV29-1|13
TGCAGCGCTAAGGGCTCTGGGGCCAACGTCCCGACTTTC
CSAKGSGANVPTF
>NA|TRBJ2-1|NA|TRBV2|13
TGTGCCAGCATTCTCCCCTCCTACAATGAGCAGTTCTTC
CASILPSYNEQFF
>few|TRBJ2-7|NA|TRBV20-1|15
TGCAATGCTAGAGATCAAGGACTCCAAATAAACGAGCAGTACTTC
CNARDQGLQINEQYF
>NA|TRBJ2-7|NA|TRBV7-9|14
TGTGCCAGCAGCTCCCAGACGGATTCCTACGAGCAGTACTTC
CASSSQTDSYEQYF
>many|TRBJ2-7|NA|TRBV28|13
TGTGCCAGCAGTCCGGGACTTTACTACGAGCAGTACTTC
CASSPGLYYEQYF
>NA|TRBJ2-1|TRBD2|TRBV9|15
TGTGCCAGCAGCAAAAGCGGGAGGTGGGGCAATGAGCAGTTCTTC
CASSKSGRWGNEQFF
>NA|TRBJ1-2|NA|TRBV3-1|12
TGTGCCAGCAGCCAACCCGGCTATGGCTACACCTTC
CASSQPGYGYTF
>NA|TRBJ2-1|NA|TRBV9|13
TGTGCCAGCAGCGTAGAGGGGTTGAGTGAGCAGTTCTTC
CASSVEGLSEQFF
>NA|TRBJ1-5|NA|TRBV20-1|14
TGCAGTGCTAGAGACAGTGGGCCCAATCAGCCCCAGCATTTT
CSARDSGPNQPQHF
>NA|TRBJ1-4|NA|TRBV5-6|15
TGTGCCAGCAGCTTGTTGGAAGCGACGGTTGAAAAACTGTTTTTT
CASSLLEATVEKLFF